This T cell receptor (beta chain) was identified during a study of response to subunit inactivated influenza vaccine. Each CDR3 protein gets one entry after TCRdb re-called the RT-PCR reads with MiXCR. The table lists roughly 700,000 distinct CDR3 sequences, about 15% of them singletons. CDR3 length: 20 amino acids. V lost 0 bases, J lost 0 bases, and 22 bases lay in between. Looked up from germline, CDR1 is SGDLS and CDR2 is YYNGEE. Study-wide points: The authors suggested that few new T cells are recruited per seasonal influenza vaccination.

This clonotype showed up just a few times. Its target is not known. The receptor's source is a man aged 45-65 years who received an inactivated influenza vaccine. J is TRBJ1-3 and V is TRBV9; TRBD1 might be the D (6 bases). The specimen comprised PBMCs from blood, sampled roughly 2 weeks before vaccination. CDR3 protein: CASSVAAAGASFSSGNTIYF. CDR3 DNA: TGTGCCAGCAGCGTAGCAGCTGCAGGGGCCTCCTTCTCCTCTGGAAACACCATATATTTT.